This T cell receptor beta chain was retrieved from a study of shared clonotypes between healthy human individuals. As for the study in general: Contributing individuals were a couple of females and a few males aged 18 to 49.

Every unsorted PBMC PCR replicate was loaded with about 320 ng DNA, tens of thousands of T cell genomes. Unsorted PBMCs provided DNA that was sequenced on ten immunoSEQ deep assay plates. Generated by immunoSEQ multiplex PCR, the TCRdb table keeps only in-frame clones and is missing some. This sample carries some 510,000 clones, 60% to 85% of them seen once, and the ten largest clones take roughly 13%. This clone occurred a few times. This sequence originates from a woman in her thirties or forties in good health. Some clones in this sample may be carry-over from other donors' samples. Material for sequencing was PBMCs.

The CDR3 sequence is CAISGGTSGSYEQYF. The CDR3 DNA sequence: TGTGCCATCAGTGGGGGGACTAGCGGGTCCTACGAGCAGTACTTC. This rearrangement joins TRBV10-3 to TRBJ2-7, with 12 nucleotides matching TRBD2. Unmatched junction bases numbered 2, after V lost 4 bases and J lost 1 base. Germline-derived CDR1 and CDR2 are ENHRY and SYGVKD. The CDR3 covers 15 residues.